The 30 T cell receptor beta chains below all came from one sample that was sequenced in a study of Ad26.COV2.S vaccination and SARS-CoV-2 variants. This sample's treatment: 19 received Ad26.COV2.S at low or high dose, single or two shots; 5 received placebo; per-sample allocation not given. The investigators took samples on day 63 after the first vaccine or placebo injection. The table came from immunoSEQ multiplex PCR; TCRdb's copy has only in-frame clones and leaves some out. The data contain hundreds of thousands of clones, 70% to 90% of them seen just once; the ten biggest clones take up about 1.5%. The material was peripheral blood, obtained in a trial of Ad26.COV2.S vaccine versus placebo. These receptor sequences come from a person aged 18-60 years who received the Ad26.COV2.S COVID-19 vaccine or a placebo.

This clone was seen a few times. J is TRBJ1-5 and V is TRBV25-1, with a tentative D call TRBD1 (5 bases). The CDR3 is 12 amino acids. V was pared by 6 bases and J by 9 bases, with 12 bases between. From germline, CDR1 is MGHDK and CDR2 SYGVNS. This chain's CDR3 is CASSFGQGPQHF. As DNA, the CDR3 is TGTGCCAGCAGCTTCGGGCAGGGGCCCCAGCATTTT.

This rearrangement joins TRBV7-2 to TRBJ2-3; D remains ambiguous. The CDR3 runs 14 residues. From germline, CDR1 is SGHTA and CDR2 FQGNSA. The ends were cut back, 6 bases at V and 4 bases at J, with 14 bases in the middle. The CDR3 DNA is TGTGCCAGCAGACGGACCCCCGCGCCAGATACGCAGTATTTT. It yields the protein CASRRTPAPDTQYF.

The chain has TRBV3-1 (or the pseudogene TRBV3-2) and TRBJ2-3; D is unclear. This CDR3 spans 15 amino acids. V lost 6 bases to trimming and J lost 2 bases, with 15 bases between them. Germline V gene sequence: CDR1 LGHDT, CDR2 YNNKEL (reference sequence). CDR3 in DNA: TGTGCCAGCAGTCGATCAGGACGAGTCACAGATACGCAGTATTTT. Translating it yields CASSRSGRVTDTQYF.

CDR3 protein: CSVRLAGRYEQYF. CDR3 coding DNA: TGCAGCGTGAGGTTAGCGGGGCGGTACGAGCAGTACTTC. V and J are TRBV29-1 and TRBJ2-7; 8 bases agree with TRBD2. Trimming removed 6 bases from V and 4 bases from J; junction bases left unmatched: 8. Germline values: CDR1 SQVTM, CDR2 ANQGSEA. The CDR3 has 13 amino acids.

This clone has a handful of counts. The CDR3 nucleotides are TGCGCCAGCAGTGGGGGGCAATGCACCTCCTACGAGCAGTACTTC. Amino acid sequence: CASSGGQCTSYEQYF. The J gene is TRBJ2-7, the V gene TRBV10-1; tentative D call: TRBD1 (6 bases). Looked up from germline, CDR1 is WNHNN and CDR2 is SYGVQD (reference sequence). The V end was cut by 4 bases, the J end by 0 bases, with 13 bases between. The CDR3 extends over 15 amino acids.

The rearrangement uses TRBV28 and TRBJ2-7; D call uncertain. The CDR3 contains 12 residues. Trimming stripped 7 bases from V and 2 bases from J, with 9 bases between. CDR1 MDHEN and CDR2 SYDVKM come from the germline V gene. The CDR3 DNA sequence: TGTGCCAGCATTGGGTCACCCTACGAGCAGTACTTC. The encoded protein is CASIGSPYEQYF.

The chain carries TRBV6-6 and TRBJ2-5, with D possibly TRBD1 on 5 matching bases. The germline V gene encodes CDR1 MNHNY and CDR2 SVGAGI (reference sequence). The CDR3 contains 16 residues. The germline V and J ends were trimmed by 0 bases and 0 bases, with 11 bases remaining between them. CDR3 residues: CASSYSTRTNQETQYF. The CDR3 bases are TGTGCCAGCAGTTACTCGACCCGGACAAACCAAGAGACCCAGTACTTC.

The CDR3 DNA sequence: TGTGCCAGCTCACGTCTAACTGAAGCAACCTCGGGCGATGGCTACACCTTC. Translation gives CASSRLTEATSGDGYTF. The J gene is TRBJ1-2, the V gene TRBV18; D is uncertain. Germline assignment: CDR1 KGHSH and CDR2 LQKENI. V was shortened by 4 bases and J by 6 bases, with 24 bases between the two germline ends. The CDR3 has 17 residues.

This clone was counted a single time. The rearrangement joins TRBV27 to TRBJ1-2; D uncertain. Germline CDR1 reads MNHEY; CDR2 reads SMNVEV (reference sequence). This CDR3 region has 13 residues. V lost 4 bases to trimming and J lost 4 bases, with 10 bases between them. CDR3 DNA: TGTGCCAGCAGTTCCTCAGGCTCCTATGGCTACACCTTC. This gives the protein CASSSSGSYGYTF.

The rearrangement links TRBV30 to TRBJ2-3, with 7 bases fitting TRBD2. V shed 0 bases, J shed 5 bases, and the junction held 2 bases outside the gene matches. The CDR3 contains 13 residues. The V gene's germline CDR1 is GTSNPN and CDR2 SVGIG (reference sequence). Here the CDR3 DNA reads TGTGCCTGGAGTGTTCTAGCGGAAGATACGCAGTATTTT. It yields the protein CAWSVLAEDTQYF. Drawing the rest from reference TRBV30 and TRBJ2-3, the complete variable domain is SQTIHQWPATLVQPVGSPLSLECTVEGTSNPNLYWYRQAAGRGLQLLFYSVGIGQISSEVPQNLSASRPQDRQFILSSKKLLLSDSGFYLCAWSVLAEDTQYFGPGTRLTVL.

The CDR3 here is CASSQLGTIYEQYF. Here the CDR3 DNA reads TGTGCCAGCAGCCAACTCGGGACCATATACGAGCAGTACTTC. The chain recombines TRBV3-1 (or the pseudogene TRBV3-2) with TRBJ2-7; perhaps D is TRBD1 or TRBD2 (5 bases each). This CDR3 region has 14 residues. V was trimmed by 2 bases and J by 4 bases, leaving 12 bases between them. From germline, CDR1 is LGHDT and CDR2 YNNKEL (reference sequence).

This clone has only one observation. The V and J genes are TRBV5-4 and TRBJ1-6, with TRBD1 as a possible D gene (6 bases). The length of the CDR3 is 16 residues. CDR1 and CDR2 from the germline V gene are SGHNT and YYREEE (reference sequence). The V end lost 2 bases, the J end lost 8 bases, and 17 bases lay between the germline ends. CDR3 DNA sequence: TGTGCCAGCAGCTTTCGGCAGGGAAGACAGGATTCACCCCTCCACTTT. Its protein product is CASSFRQGRQDSPLHF.

The chain joins TRBV9 to TRBJ2-1, with D possibly matching TRBD2 (5 bases). Per germline, CDR1 SGDLS and CDR2 YYNGEE. The CDR3 is made up of 16 amino acids. Trimming removed 1 base from V and 1 base from J, with 12 bases in between. CDR3 in amino acids: CASSVSAGQSYNEQFF. Written as DNA, the CDR3 is TGTGCCAGCAGCGTAAGCGCGGGCCAATCCTACAATGAGCAGTTCTTC.

The chain combines TRBV29-1 with TRBJ2-5, with TRBD2 matching 7 bases. The V gene end was trimmed by 7 bases and the J gene end by 3 bases; junction bases not matched to a gene: 5. Germline loops: CDR1 SQVTM, CDR2 ANQGSEA. CDR3 length: 12 amino acids. CDR3 sequence: CSATSAKETQYF. For the CDR3, the DNA is TGCAGCGCTACTAGCGCCAAAGAGACCCAGTACTTC.

This rearrangement joins TRBV6-5 to TRBJ1-1; TRBD1 is a possible D gene (5 bases). Trimming stripped 6 bases from V and 1 base from J, with 12 bases between. Germline V lookup: CDR1 MNHEY, CDR2 SVGAGI. There are 14 residues in the CDR3. CDR3 nucleotides: TGTGCCAGCAGGGTCGGGACGGCGAACACTGAAGCTTTCTTT. It specifies CASRVGTANTEAFF.

As regards this clone: In the same sample, other DNA sequences code for this CDR3. This sequence joins TRBV9 and TRBJ1-3; D gene unclear. The CDR3 covers 14 residues. The germline CDR1 and CDR2 sequences are SGDLS and YYNGEE. Trimming took off 0 bases at V and 2 bases at J, with 6 bases between the two ends. CDR3 nucleotides: TGTGCCAGCAGCGTAGAAGCAACTGGAAACACCATATATTTT. Its translation is CASSVEATGNTIYF.

Here the CDR3 reads CSASRGYGYGYTF. The CDR3 coding sequence is TGCAGTGCTAGTAGGGGTTATGGGTATGGCTACACCTTC. This sequence joins TRBV20-1 and TRBJ1-2, with D possibly matching TRBD1 (5 bases). The CDR3 is 13 residues long. In germline, CDR1 is DFQATT, CDR2 SNEGSKA (reference sequence). Trimming removed 3 bases from V and 5 bases from J, with 13 bases in between.

This chain connects TRBV6-1 to TRBJ1-5; D is unresolved. The V end was cut by 2 bases, the J end by 7 bases, with 15 bases between. Germline lookup yields CDR1 MNHNS and CDR2 SASEGT. CDR3 length equals 15 residues. The chain's CDR3 is CASSEIGGMGQPQHF. The CDR3 coding sequence is TGTGCCAGCAGTGAAATAGGCGGGATGGGGCAGCCCCAGCATTTT.

The genes are TRBV19 and TRBJ1-5, with D maybe TRBD1 (5 bases). CDR3 length: 14 amino acids. Germline V CDR1 and CDR2: LNHDA, SQIVND (reference sequence). Trimming pared 8 bases from V and 13 bases from J, leaving 24 bases between. The DNA of the CDR3 is TGTGCCAGTGCCACGGGTGGTCGAACGGGACCTCAGCATTTT. Translated, it gives CASATGGRTGPQHF.

The chain has TRBV12-5 and TRBJ2-1; 9 bases line up with TRBD1. Per the germline V gene, CDR1 is LGHNT and CDR2 is FRNRAP. V dropped 6 bases and J dropped 7; count of bases not matched to a gene: 4. This CDR3 is built from 13 residues. CDR3 amino acids: CASGGQGWNEQFF. The DNA of the CDR3 is TGTGCTAGTGGGGGACAGGGTTGGAATGAGCAGTTCTTC.

This clone was found once. This sample includes further DNA sequences coding for the same CDR3. J is TRBJ2-7 and V is TRBV7-6; TRBD2 agrees at 11 bases. CDR3 length: 16 residues. J lost 2 bases, V lost 1 base, and 4 bases had no gene match. Germline V gene lookup returns CDR1 SGHVS and CDR2 FNYEAQ. DNA for the CDR3: TGTGCCAGCAGCTTAGGCCTAGCGGGGGGACCCTACGAGCAGTACTTC. Translation: CASSLGLAGGPYEQYF.

This sequence joins TRBV7-9 and TRBJ2-5; possible D gene TRBD1, 5 bases. V was clipped by 3 bases and J by 5 bases, with 16 bases between them. The CDR3 is made up of 15 amino acids. The germline V gene has CDR1 SEHNR and CDR2 FQNEAQ (reference sequence). CDR3 sequence reads: CASSFARGLRETQYF. CDR3 sequence (DNA): TGTGCCAGCAGCTTCGCTAGGGGCCTACGGGAGACCCAGTACTTC.

The chain recombines TRBV7-2 with TRBJ2-7; TRBD2 is a possible D gene (5 bases). The CDR3 is 15 residues long. The V end was cut by 2 bases, the J end by 0 bases, with 11 bases between. CDR1 is SGHTA, CDR2 FQGNSA, per germline. This chain's CDR3 is CASSLSGISSYEQYF. In nucleotides, the CDR3 is TGTGCCAGCAGCTTATCCGGGATCTCCTCCTACGAGCAGTACTTC.

This clone was recorded once. V is TRBV5-3 and J is TRBJ2-5; 7 positions match TRBD1. Being an ORF, TRBV5-3 has a function that is uncertain. The CDR3 is 13 residues long. Trimming took 4 bases from V and 4 from J; bases not matched to a gene: 4. The CDR3 loop reads CARSRQGRETQYF. In nucleotides, the CDR3 is TGTGCCAGAAGCAGACAGGGACGAGAGACCCAGTACTTC.

V is TRBV3-1 (or the pseudogene TRBV3-2) and J is TRBJ2-3; D uncertain. Germline V gene sequence: CDR1 LGHDT, CDR2 YNNKEL (reference sequence). V dropped 8 bases and J dropped 2 bases, with 14 bases sitting between them. The CDR3 consists of 14 residues. The CDR3 here is CASGIRANTDTQYF. Written as DNA, the CDR3 is TGTGCCAGCGGTATACGGGCGAACACAGATACGCAGTATTTT.

The chain carries TRBV30 and TRBJ2-7, with TRBD2 matching 11 bases. Looked up from germline, CDR1 is GTSNPN and CDR2 is SVGIG (reference sequence). With V trimmed by 4 bases and J by 6 bases, 5 bases remained unmatched. This CDR3 has 13 amino acids. CDR3: CAWILAGGSEQYF. CDR3 nucleotide sequence: TGTGCCTGGATCCTAGCGGGAGGTAGCGAGCAGTACTTC.

The rearrangement joins TRBV25-1 to TRBJ2-5; D ambiguous. Germline V gene sequence: CDR1 MGHDK, CDR2 SYGVNS. This CDR3 is built from 15 residues. Trimming cost V 3 bases and J 0 bases, with 11 bases left between them. The CDR3 region has the DNA TGTGCCAGCAGTGACCAAACTACGTACCAAGAGACCCAGTACTTC. Translation gives CASSDQTTYQETQYF.

The V call is TRBV5-1, the J call TRBJ2-3; no clear D. Trimming shortened V by 4 bases and J by 0 bases, and 9 bases separated the two germline ends. Germline V gene lookup returns CDR1 SGHRS and CDR2 YFSETQ. The CDR3 covers 14 residues. CDR3 residues: CASSRKTSTDTQYF. CDR3 nucleotide sequence: TGCGCCAGCAGCCGAAAGACAAGCACAGATACGCAGTATTTT.

The V and J genes are TRBV5-8 and TRBJ1-1; no firm D call. V gave up 2 bases and J gave up 10 bases, with 6 bases separating them. Germline assignment: CDR1 SGHTS and CDR2 YDEGEE. CDR3 length: 10 residues. The CDR3 reads CASSFSRAFF. The CDR3 DNA is TGTGCCAGCAGCTTCTCTCGAGCTTTCTTT.

The gene calls are TRBV2 and TRBJ2-5; tentative D call: TRBD2 (6 bases). This CDR3 spans 15 amino acids. Germline V gene lookup returns CDR1 SNHLY and CDR2 FYNNEI. The V end lost 2 bases, the J end lost 4 bases, and 14 bases lay between the germline ends. CDR3 nucleotides: TGTGCCAGCAGTGAACAGGGAGGTATATCAGAGACCCAGTACTTC. This encodes CASSEQGGISETQYF.